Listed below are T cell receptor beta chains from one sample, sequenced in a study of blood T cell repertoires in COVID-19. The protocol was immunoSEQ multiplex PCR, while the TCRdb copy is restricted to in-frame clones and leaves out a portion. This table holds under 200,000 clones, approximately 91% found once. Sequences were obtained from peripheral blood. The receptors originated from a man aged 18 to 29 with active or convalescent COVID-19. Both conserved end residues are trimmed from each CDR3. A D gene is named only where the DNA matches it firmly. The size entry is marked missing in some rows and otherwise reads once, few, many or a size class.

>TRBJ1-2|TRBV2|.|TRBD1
ASRVQGAYGYT
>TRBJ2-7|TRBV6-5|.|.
ASSPGGGAVEQY
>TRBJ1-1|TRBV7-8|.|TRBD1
ASSDGTGRSGHTEAF
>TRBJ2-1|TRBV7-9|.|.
ASSLAWDFSMSEQF
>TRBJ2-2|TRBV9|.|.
ASSDQGYGTGELF
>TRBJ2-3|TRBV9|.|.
ASSVWGETDTQY
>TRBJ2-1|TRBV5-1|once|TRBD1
ASSNRDRGANEQF
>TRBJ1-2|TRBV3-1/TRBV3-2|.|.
ASSQDVGGSANYGYT
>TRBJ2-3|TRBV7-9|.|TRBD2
ASSHSGSHSTDTQY
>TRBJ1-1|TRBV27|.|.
ASSLGGSTEAF
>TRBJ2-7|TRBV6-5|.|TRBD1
ASSPYGTVYEQY
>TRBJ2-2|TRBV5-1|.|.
ASTNLNRDTGELF
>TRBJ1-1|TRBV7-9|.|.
ASSLQGRTEAF
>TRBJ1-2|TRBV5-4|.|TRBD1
ASSPGTGDNYGYT